Given below is one T cell receptor beta chain in context. Antigen unknown. This sample is drawn from a study of cytomegalovirus exposure and HLA in healthy donors. Study results and limitations: Reportedly, a later analysis found an Asian-associated ancestry cluster had fewer N-insertions than the approximately 700-donor mean. Cytomegalovirus status was reportedly diagnosed by the classifier with high specificity and sensitivity.

PCR primers comprised 60 Vbeta and 13 Jbeta primers. Generated by immunoSEQ multiplex PCR, the TCRdb table keeps only in-frame clones and is missing some. The sample holds some 130,000 clones, over 70% seen once. Germline CDR1 MDHEN, CDR2 SYDVKM. Deletions cut 7 bases from V and 2 bases from J, with 15 bases between. This CDR3 region has 14 residues. The source of this sequence is a young man in good health and CMV-seronegative. The sequenced material came from PBMCs. The chain is built from TRBV28 and TRBJ2-7; a weak D match, TRBD2 (6 bases). The CDR3 region has the DNA TGTGCCAGCACCACCGCTAGCGTTACCTACGAGCAGTACTTC. Its translation is CASTTASVTYEQYF.